Listed below are T cell receptor beta chains from one sample, sequenced in a study of shared clonotypes between healthy human individuals. The assay was immunoSEQ multiplex PCR, and TCRdb's table has in-frame clones only and misses some. This repertoire shows over a million clones, roughly 96% found once; its top ten account for approximately 1.1%. Sequenced material: naive CD4+ T cells sorted from blood. These receptor sequences come from a man under 40 in good health. The CDR3 runs from the conserved cysteine through the conserved F or W. D genes are given only for firm matches. Clone size is given for some rows only: seen once, a few or many times, or a class if the clone is expanded.

V gene,D gene,J gene,clone size,CDR3 protein,CDR3 DNA
TRBV29-1,TRBD1,TRBJ2-1,-,CSADRGPYNEQFF,TGCAGCGCCGACAGGGGGCCCTACAATGAGCAGTTCTTC
TRBV6-1,-,TRBJ2-7,-,CASSEKDWYEQYF,TGTGCCAGCAGTGAGAAAGACTGGTACGAGCAGTACTTC
TRBV13,-,TRBJ2-7,-,CASSLWTSYEQYF,TGTGCCAGCAGCTTATGGACGAGCTACGAGCAGTACTTC
TRBV11-2,-,TRBJ2-1,-,CASSSRGGGVLYNEQFF,TGTGCCAGCAGCTCTAGGGGGGGCGGAGTCCTCTACAATGAGCAGTTCTTC
TRBV30,TRBD2,TRBJ2-2,-,CAWRSSGSLTGELFF,TGTGCCTGGAGGAGTAGCGGGAGTTTAACCGGGGAGCTGTTTTTT
TRBV4-1,TRBD2,TRBJ2-7,-,CASSPAGGSSSYEQYF,TGCGCCAGCAGCCCTGCGGGGGGCAGCAGCTCCTACGAGCAGTACTTC
TRBV28,-,TRBJ1-1,-,CASKQLTEAFF,TGTGCCAGCAAACAGCTCACTGAAGCTTTCTTT
TRBV25-1,TRBD2,TRBJ2-1,-,CASSLLGAGVHNEQFF,TGTGCCAGCAGTCTCCTTGGAGCGGGAGTCCACAATGAGCAGTTCTTC
TRBV7-2,-,TRBJ1-4,-,CASSFDRGSLNEKLFF,TGTGCCAGCAGCTTTGACCGGGGCAGCCTAAATGAAAAACTGTTTTTT
TRBV6-6,-,TRBJ2-1,-,CASIIGRGNNEQFF,TGTGCCAGCATTATAGGGAGGGGGAACAATGAGCAGTTCTTC
TRBV19,TRBD1,TRBJ2-2,-,CASPRGQGPGELFF,TGTGCCAGTCCCAGGGGACAGGGCCCCGGGGAGCTGTTTTTT
TRBV6-6,-,TRBJ1-1,once,CASKRQVHTEAFF,TGTGCCAGCAAAAGACAGGTACACACTGAAGCTTTCTTT
TRBV5-5,-,TRBJ1-1,-,CASSLVPPGNTEAFF,TGTGCCAGCAGCTTGGTTCCTCCGGGCAACACTGAAGCTTTCTTT
TRBV27,-,TRBJ1-1,once,CASSLMRNTEAFF,TGTGCCAGCAGTTTAATGCGGAACACTGAAGCTTTCTTT
TRBV18,-,TRBJ2-7,few,CASSPVAAKDEQYF,TGTGCCAGCTCACCAGTAGCAGCTAAGGACGAGCAGTACTTC
TRBV15,-,TRBJ1-5,-,CATSRGGSSNQPQHF,TGTGCCACCAGCAGAGGGGGTAGTAGCAATCAGCCCCAGCATTTT
TRBV4-3,TRBD2,TRBJ2-1,-,CASSQSDLLAGGLYNEQFF,TGCGCCAGCAGCCAATCCGACTTACTAGCGGGAGGTTTGTACAATGAGCAGTTCTTC
TRBV18,-,TRBJ2-5,once,CASSRGSHETQYF,TGTGCCAGCTCACGCGGGTCCCATGAGACCCAGTACTTC
TRBV11-2,TRBD1,TRBJ1-1,-,CASRFGTGRGTEAFF,TGTGCCAGCAGATTCGGGACAGGGAGAGGCACTGAAGCTTTCTTT
TRBV10-1,-,TRBJ1-1,-,CASSDGGLITEAFF,TGCGCCAGCAGTGACGGGGGGCTGATCACTGAAGCTTTCTTT
TRBV4-3,-,TRBJ2-7,-,CASSQDVLGVQSYEQYF,TGCGCCAGCAGCCAAGATGTGTTGGGCGTCCAATCCTACGAGCAGTACTTC
TRBV28,-,TRBJ1-1,-,CASRIAGVITEAFF,TGTGCCAGCAGAATCGCCGGGGTGATCACTGAAGCTTTCTTT
TRBV6-4,-,TRBJ1-2,-,CASSDVEGSGGYTF,TGTGCCAGCAGTGACGTCGAGGGGTCGGGTGGCTACACCTTC
TRBV9,-,TRBJ1-1,-,CASSVGPEQGTEAFF,TGTGCCAGCAGCGTAGGGCCCGAACAGGGAACTGAAGCTTTCTTT
TRBV6-5,-,TRBJ2-7,once,CASSPVPRTNEQYF,TGTGCCAGCAGTCCCGTCCCCAGGACGAACGAGCAGTACTTC
TRBV2,-,TRBJ2-1,-,CASSDSTIQFF,TGTGCCAGCAGTGATTCCACTATCCAGTTCTTC
TRBV9,TRBD2,TRBJ2-1,-,CASSLRLASRYNEQFF,TGTGCCAGCAGCCTCCGACTAGCGAGTCGATACAATGAGCAGTTCTTC
TRBV11-2,TRBD2,TRBJ2-7,-,CASSILAGAYEQYF,TGTGCCAGCAGCATACTAGCGGGGGCCTACGAGCAGTACTTC
TRBV7-9,-,TRBJ1-2,-,CASSLVGGQFYGYTF,TGTGCCAGCAGCTTAGTAGGGGGTCAGTTCTATGGCTACACCTTC
TRBV5-1,-,TRBJ1-1,-,CASRLGIGAEAFF,TGCGCCAGCAGACTTGGGATTGGCGCTGAAGCTTTCTTT
TRBV7-5,-,TRBJ1-1,-,CARSTRDRGTLTEAFF,TGTGCCAGAAGCACCCGGGACAGGGGGACGCTCACTGAAGCTTTCTTT
TRBV29-1,TRBD2,TRBJ2-3,-,CSARLAGATDTQYF,TGCAGCGCCCGACTAGCGGGGGCGACAGATACGCAGTATTTT